This T cell receptor beta chain was sequenced for a study of blood T cell dynamics during melanoma immunotherapy. Overall study findings and caveats: Whether repertoire-driving clones were melanoma-specific could not be determined. Unlike progressors, later disease-control patients had W3 repertoires gaining clonality or diversity.

The time point was: week 3, after first cycle of checkpoint inhibitor. CDR3 length equals 13 residues. V shed 7 bases and J shed 3 bases, with 12 bases lying between them. In germline, CDR1 is MNHNS, CDR2 SASEGT. DNA loading was fixed at around 0.35 ug for all bulk PBMC samples. TCRdb keeps only in-frame clones here, not all; method: immunoSEQ multiplex PCR. Among about 7,300 clones listed, more than 65% were seen once. Concerning this clone: Its antigen is not identified.

The receptor was derived from a human donor with melanoma. The chain employs TRBV6-1 and TRBJ2-5; D possibly corresponds to TRBD1 (5 bases). Source: blood, taken from a patient treated with checkpoint blockade. The CDR3 DNA reads as TGTGCCAGCACCCGTACCAGGGAAGAGACCCAGTACTTC. This encodes CASTRTREETQYF.